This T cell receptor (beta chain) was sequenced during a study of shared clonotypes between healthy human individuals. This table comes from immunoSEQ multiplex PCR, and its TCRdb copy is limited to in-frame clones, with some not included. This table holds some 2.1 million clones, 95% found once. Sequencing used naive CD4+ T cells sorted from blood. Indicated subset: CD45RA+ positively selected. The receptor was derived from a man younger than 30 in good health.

The CDR3 protein is CASSRSSGGARSDTQYF. CDR3 nucleotide sequence: TGTGCCAGCAGCCGATCGAGCGGGGGGGCCAGGTCAGATACGCAGTATTTT. J is TRBJ2-3 and V is TRBV5-4, with 10 bases aligning to TRBD2. CDR3 size: 17 residues. V gave up 4 bases and J gave up 4 bases; unmatched junction bases: 12. Germline assignment: CDR1 SGHNT and CDR2 YYREEE (reference sequence).